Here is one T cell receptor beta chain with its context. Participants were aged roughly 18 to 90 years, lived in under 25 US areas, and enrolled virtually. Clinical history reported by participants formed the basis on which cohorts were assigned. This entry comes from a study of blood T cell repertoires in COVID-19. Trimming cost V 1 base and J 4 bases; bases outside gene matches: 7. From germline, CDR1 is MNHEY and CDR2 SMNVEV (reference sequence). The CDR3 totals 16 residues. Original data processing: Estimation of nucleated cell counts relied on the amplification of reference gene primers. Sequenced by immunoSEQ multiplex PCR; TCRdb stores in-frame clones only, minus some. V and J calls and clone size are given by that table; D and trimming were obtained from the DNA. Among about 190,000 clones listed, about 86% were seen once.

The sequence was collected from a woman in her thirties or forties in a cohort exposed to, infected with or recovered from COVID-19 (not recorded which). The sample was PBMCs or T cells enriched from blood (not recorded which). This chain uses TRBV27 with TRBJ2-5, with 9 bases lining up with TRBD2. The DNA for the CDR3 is TGTGCCAGCAGTTTATTGACTAGCGGATTGCCAGAGACCCAGTACTTC. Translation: CASSLLTSGLPETQYF.